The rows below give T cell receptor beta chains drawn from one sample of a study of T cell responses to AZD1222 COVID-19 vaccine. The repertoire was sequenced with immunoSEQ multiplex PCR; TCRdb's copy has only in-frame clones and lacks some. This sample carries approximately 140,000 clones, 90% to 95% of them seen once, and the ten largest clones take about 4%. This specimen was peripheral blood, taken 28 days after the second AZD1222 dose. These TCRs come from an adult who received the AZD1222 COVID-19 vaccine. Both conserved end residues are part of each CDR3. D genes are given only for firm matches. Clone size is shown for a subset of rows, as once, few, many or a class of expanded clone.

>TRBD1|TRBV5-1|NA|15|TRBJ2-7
TGCGCCAGCAGCTTGGATGGACAGGGGCCCTACGAGCAGTACTTC
CASSLDGQGPYEQYF
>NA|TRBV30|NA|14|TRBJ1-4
TGTGCCTGGAGTGTGAGGCAGGGCTGGGAAAAACTGTTTTTT
CAWSVRQGWEKLFF
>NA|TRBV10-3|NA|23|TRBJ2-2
TGTGCCATCAGTGAGTCGGGGTCCCGAGCCCCCCTAGAGAGACCCGCGAACACCGGGGAGCTGTTTTTT
CAISESGSRAPLERPANTGELFF
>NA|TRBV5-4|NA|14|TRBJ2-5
TGTGCCAGCAGCATCACCTGGGGCCAAGAGACCCAGTACTTC
CASSITWGQETQYF
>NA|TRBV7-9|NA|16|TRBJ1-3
TGTGCCAGCAGCTTAGCCTTCGGGGGCTCTGGAAACACCATATATTTT
CASSLAFGGSGNTIYF
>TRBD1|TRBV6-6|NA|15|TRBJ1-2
TGTGCCAGCAGCCCAGGGGGCGGGGGGTACTATGGCTACACCTTC
CASSPGGGGYYGYTF
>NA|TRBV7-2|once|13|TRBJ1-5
TGTGCCAGCAGCTCAGGGGTGAGTCAGCCCCAGCATTTT
CASSSGVSQPQHF
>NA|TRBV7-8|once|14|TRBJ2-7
TGTGCCAGCAGCCCGGGGGCAGGGGCCGCCGAGCAGTACTTC
CASSPGAGAAEQYF
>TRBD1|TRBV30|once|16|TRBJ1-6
TGTGCCTGGAGTAAGGGCAGGGGGCGCCTAAAATCACCCCTCCACTTT
CAWSKGRGRLKSPLHF
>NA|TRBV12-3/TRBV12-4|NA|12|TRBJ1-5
TGTGCCAGCAGCTTAAAGGATCAGCCCCAGCATTTT
CASSLKDQPQHF
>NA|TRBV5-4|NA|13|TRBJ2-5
TGTGCCAGCACCCCCTCCCTTCAGGAGACCCAGTACTTC
CASTPSLQETQYF
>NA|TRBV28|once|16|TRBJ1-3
TGTGCCAGCAGTCCAGCACAGGGTGTTCCTGGAAACACCATATATTTT
CASSPAQGVPGNTIYF
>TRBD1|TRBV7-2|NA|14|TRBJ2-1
TGTGCCAGCAGCTTTGGACAGGGGTTGAATGAGCAGTTCTTC
CASSFGQGLNEQFF
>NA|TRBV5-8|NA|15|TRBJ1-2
TGTGCCAGCAGCTTGGAGAGGGGCCCCGGTCGGGGCTACACCTTC
CASSLERGPGRGYTF
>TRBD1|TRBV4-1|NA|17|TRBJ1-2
TGCGCCAGCAGCCTAAGGATCCCAGGGGGCGCGGACTATGGCTACACCTTC
CASSLRIPGGADYGYTF
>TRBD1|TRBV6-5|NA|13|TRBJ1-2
TGTGCCAGCAGTTCGGGGACAGCGGACCTAAATACCTTC
CASSSGTADLNTF
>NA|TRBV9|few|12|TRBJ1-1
TGTGCCAGCAGCCCACGTGGGACTGAAGCTTTCTTT
CASSPRGTEAFF
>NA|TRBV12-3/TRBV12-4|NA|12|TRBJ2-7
TGTGCCAGCAGCGATGACAGCTACGAGCAGTACTTC
CASSDDSYEQYF
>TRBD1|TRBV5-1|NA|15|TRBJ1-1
TGCGCCAGCAGCTTAGGACAGGTCGGGAACACTGAAGCTTTCTTT
CASSLGQVGNTEAFF
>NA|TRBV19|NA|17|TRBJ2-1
TGTGCCAGTAGTATAGGATGGGCCAGGGGTATTTACAATGAGCAGTTCTTC
CASSIGWARGIYNEQFF
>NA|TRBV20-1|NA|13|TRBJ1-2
TGCAGTGCTAGTTCGGGACTGATCTATGGCTACACCTTC
CSASSGLIYGYTF
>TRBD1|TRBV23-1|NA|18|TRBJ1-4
TGCGCCAGCAGTCATGGTGGGACAGAGGCTACAACTAATGAAAAACTGTTTTTT
CASSHGGTEATTNEKLFF
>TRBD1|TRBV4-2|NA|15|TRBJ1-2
TGTGCCAGCAGCCAAGCCGGGACAGGGGGGGATGGCTACACCTTC
CASSQAGTGGDGYTF
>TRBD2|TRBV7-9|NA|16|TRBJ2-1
TGTGCCAGCAGCCCCCGTGGGACTAGCGGTTACAATGAGCAGTTCTTC
CASSPRGTSGYNEQFF
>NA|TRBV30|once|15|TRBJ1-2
TGTGCCTGGAGTGTAATTACAGCCACTAACTATGGCTACACCTTC
CAWSVITATNYGYTF
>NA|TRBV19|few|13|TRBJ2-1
TGTGCCAGTAATCAAGGGCCCCCCAATGAGCAGTTCTTC
CASNQGPPNEQFF
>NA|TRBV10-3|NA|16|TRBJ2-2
TGTGCCATCGGATTCTCGGTAGCGGAGGGTACCGGGGAGCTGTTTTTT
CAIGFSVAEGTGELFF
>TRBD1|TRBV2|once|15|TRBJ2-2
TGTGCCAGCGGCGGACAGGGGGCGGTTACCGGGGAGCTGTTTTTT
CASGGQGAVTGELFF
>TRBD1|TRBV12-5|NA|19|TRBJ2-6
TGTGCTAGTGGTTTGGTACAAGGGACAGGGTTAACTGGGGCCAACGTCCTGACTTTC
CASGLVQGTGLTGANVLTF
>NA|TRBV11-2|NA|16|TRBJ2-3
TGTGCCAGCTCTATTCGCGGGGTAGCGCTCACAGATACGCAGTATTTT
CASSIRGVALTDTQYF
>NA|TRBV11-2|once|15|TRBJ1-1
TGTGCCAGCAGCTTTGAAGGGATCATGAACACTGAAGCTTTCTTT
CASSFEGIMNTEAFF
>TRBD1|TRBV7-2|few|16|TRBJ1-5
TGTGCCAGCAGCTTAGCGGCGGGGACAGGGAATCAGCCCCAGCATTTT
CASSLAAGTGNQPQHF
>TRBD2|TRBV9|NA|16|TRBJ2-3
TGTGCCAGCAGCCCTAGCGGGGGGACTAGCACAGATACGCAGTATTTT
CASSPSGGTSTDTQYF
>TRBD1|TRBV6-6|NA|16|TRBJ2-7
TGTGCCAGCAGTTACTCGGGGACAGGGCTATCCTACGAGCAGTACTTC
CASSYSGTGLSYEQYF
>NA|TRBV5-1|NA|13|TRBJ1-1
TGCGCCAGCAGCGTCAGGGAGAACACTGAAGCTTTCTTT
CASSVRENTEAFF
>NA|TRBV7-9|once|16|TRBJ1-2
TGTGCCAGCAGCTTAGGAGAGCACCCAATGTACTATGGCTACACCTTC
CASSLGEHPMYYGYTF
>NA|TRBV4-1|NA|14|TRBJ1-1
TGCGCCAGCAGCCAAGTTCTTCTGGACACTGAAGCTTTCTTT
CASSQVLLDTEAFF
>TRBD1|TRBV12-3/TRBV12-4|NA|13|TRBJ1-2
TGTGCCAGCACGGACGGACAGGGGAGAGGCTACACCTTC
CASTDGQGRGYTF
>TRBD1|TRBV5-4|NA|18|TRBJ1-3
TGTGCCAGCAGCTCCCAAGTCCAGGGGGCAGCTCTGGGAAACACCATATATTTT
CASSSQVQGAALGNTIYF
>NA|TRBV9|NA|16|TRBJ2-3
TGTGCCAGCAGCGTAACCGGGGGAACATTGACAGATACGCAGTATTTT
CASSVTGGTLTDTQYF
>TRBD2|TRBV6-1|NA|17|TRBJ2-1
TGTGCCAGCAGTGAAGCTGTAGGAGCGGGGGCCTGGAATGAGCAGTTCTTC
CASSEAVGAGAWNEQFF
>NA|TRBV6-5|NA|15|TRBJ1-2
TGTGCCAGCAGTTACTCGCGGGGGGAGGGCTATGGCTACACCTTC
CASSYSRGEGYGYTF
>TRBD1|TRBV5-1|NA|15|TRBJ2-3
TGCGCCAGCAGCTTTCAGGGACAGTCCACAGATACGCAGTATTTT
CASSFQGQSTDTQYF
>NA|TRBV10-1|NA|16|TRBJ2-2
TGCGCCAGCAGTGAGTCCGACCCCACGAACACCGGGGAGCTGTTTTTT
CASSESDPTNTGELFF
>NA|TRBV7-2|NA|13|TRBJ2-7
TGTGCCAGCAGCTCCCGCGCCCGGGACCGGTATTACTTC
CASSSRARDRYYF
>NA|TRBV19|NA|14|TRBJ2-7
TGTGCCAGTAGCTCGGCCGCTAGGGCCGGCGAGCAGTACTTC
CASSSAARAGEQYF
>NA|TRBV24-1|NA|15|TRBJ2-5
TGTGCCACCAGCGATGGGACCCCAGGGAGGGAGACCCAGTACTTC
CATSDGTPGRETQYF
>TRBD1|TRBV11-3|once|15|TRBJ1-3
TGTGCCAGCAGCGGACAGGGGGCTGAAGGAAACACCATATATTTT
CASSGQGAEGNTIYF
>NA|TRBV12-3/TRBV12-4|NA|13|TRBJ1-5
TGTGCCAGCAGCTTCGATAGCAATCAGCCCCAGCATTTT
CASSFDSNQPQHF
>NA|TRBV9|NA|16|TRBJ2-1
TGTGCCAGCAGCGTAGGGGCAGCGATCTCCTACAATGAGCAGTTCTTC
CASSVGAAISYNEQFF
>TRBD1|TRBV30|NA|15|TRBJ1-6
TGTGCCTGGAGTGTTGATTGGACAGGGGATTCACCCCTCCACTTT
CAWSVDWTGDSPLHF
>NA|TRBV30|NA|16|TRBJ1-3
TGTGCCTGGAGTCAGGACAAGGGTTTTGGTGGAAACACCATATATTTT
CAWSQDKGFGGNTIYF
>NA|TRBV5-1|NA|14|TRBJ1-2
TGCGCCAGCAGCCCTGATATCGGTGACTATGGCTACACCTTC
CASSPDIGDYGYTF
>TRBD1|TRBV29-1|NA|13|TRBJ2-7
TGCAGCGTTCAGGGACAGGGGTCCTACGAGCAGTACTTC
CSVQGQGSYEQYF